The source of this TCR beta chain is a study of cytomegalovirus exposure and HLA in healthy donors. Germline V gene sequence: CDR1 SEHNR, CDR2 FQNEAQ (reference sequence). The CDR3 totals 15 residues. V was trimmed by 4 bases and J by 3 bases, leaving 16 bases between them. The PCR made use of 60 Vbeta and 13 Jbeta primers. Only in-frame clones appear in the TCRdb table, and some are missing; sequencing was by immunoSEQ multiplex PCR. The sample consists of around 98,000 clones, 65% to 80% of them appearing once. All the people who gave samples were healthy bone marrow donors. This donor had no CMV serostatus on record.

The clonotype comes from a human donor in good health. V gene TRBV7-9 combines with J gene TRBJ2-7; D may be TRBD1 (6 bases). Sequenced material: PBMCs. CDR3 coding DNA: TGTGCCAGCAGCTCATCCGGGACACCCAACTACGAGCAGTACTTC. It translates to CASSSSGTPNYEQYF.